What follows describes a single T cell receptor (beta chain). These data come from a study of blood T cell repertoires in COVID-19. Study background: Sources were T cells, B-cell-depleted T cells, or PBMCs; the material itself was cDNA or gDNA.

The CDR3 spans 16 residues. The J segment lost 3 bases and the V segment lost 4 bases, leaving 3 bases of the junction unmatched. Looked up from germline, CDR1 is ENHRY and CDR2 is SYGVKD. In the authors' methods: Amplification of reference gene primers was used by the study to estimate nucleated cell counts. Data came from immunoSEQ multiplex PCR; TCRdb stores just in-frame clones and leaves some out. V, J and clone size reflect that table, while D and trimming were determined from the DNA. The profile shows about 440,000 clones, approximately 90% of them singletons. The receptor comes from a woman in her 30s with acute or convalescent COVID-19. V usage is TRBV10-3 and J usage is TRBJ2-1; 13 bases fit TRBD2. Source material: peripheral blood. The CDR3 DNA reads as TGTGCCATCAGTGCCCGGACTAGCGGGGGCTACAATGAGCAGTTCTTC. Protein: CAISARTSGGYNEQFF.